The 5 T cell receptor beta chains listed next were all sequenced from one sample in a study of T cells in Graves' hyperthyroidism and ophthalmopathy. RNA transcripts provided the source from which TCR beta CDR3 regions were amplified. HTBI primers were the set used in a first-round RT-PCR of the TCR CDR3. TCRdb reprocessed the multiplex PCR reads via MiXCR and lists one record per CDR3 protein. The table records about 520,000 distinct CDR3 sequences, less than 25% of them present only once. Sequences were obtained from blood. The receptors were sampled from a woman aged 25 to 39 with Graves' ophthalmopathy.

This clonotype was detected ten times or more. This sequence joins TRBV5-1 and TRBJ2-7; D gene unclear. With 3 bases removed from V and 2 bases from J, the gap between germline ends came to 12 bases. The CDR3 is 14 amino acids. CDR1 is SGHRS, CDR2 YFSETQ, per germline. The CDR3 nucleotides are TGCGCCAGCAGCTCATACACGGGTACCTACGAGCAGTACTTC. This translates into CASSSYTGTYEQYF.

The chain couples TRBV11-1 to TRBJ2-3; the D gene is possibly TRBD2 (5 bases). The germline V gene has CDR1 SGHAT and CDR2 FQDESV (reference sequence). With 6 bases removed from V and 4 bases from J, the gap between germline ends came to 20 bases. The CDR3 loop spans 16 amino acids. This chain's CDR3 is CASRHELDSSSDTQYF. CDR3 DNA sequence: TGTGCCAGCAGACATGAACTAGACTCCTCGTCAGATACGCAGTATTTT.

The chain is built from TRBV2 and TRBJ2-7, with 13 bases fitting TRBD2. V shed 3 bases and J 4 bases; nucleotides not matched to a gene: 6. Germline assignment: CDR1 SNHLY and CDR2 FYNNEI. The CDR3 totals 16 residues. This CDR3 reads CASSDGLAGVQYEQYF. Written as DNA, the CDR3 is TGTGCCAGCAGTGATGGACTAGCGGGAGTGCAATACGAGCAGTACTTC.

This clonotype showed up many times. The rearrangement joins TRBV6-1 to TRBJ2-7, with D perhaps matching TRBD1 (5 bases). Germline values: CDR1 MNHNS, CDR2 SASEGT. There are 15 residues in the CDR3. V was trimmed by 6 bases and J by 3 bases, leaving 18 bases between them. The CDR3 DNA reads TGTGCCAGCAGCCCTGATACCGACAGCCTCTACGAGCAGTACTTC. Translation gives CASSPDTDSLYEQYF.

This chain connects TRBV6-1 to TRBJ1-1; the D gene is possibly TRBD1 (6 bases). V lost 6 bases to trimming and J lost 1 base, with 18 bases between them. The CDR3 is 16 residues long. Germline-derived CDR1 and CDR2 are MNHNS and SASEGT. The CDR3 nucleotides read TGTGCCAGCAGGGCTAGGGTCCGGGACACGAACACTGAAGCTTTCTTT. It is translated as CASRARVRDTNTEAFF.